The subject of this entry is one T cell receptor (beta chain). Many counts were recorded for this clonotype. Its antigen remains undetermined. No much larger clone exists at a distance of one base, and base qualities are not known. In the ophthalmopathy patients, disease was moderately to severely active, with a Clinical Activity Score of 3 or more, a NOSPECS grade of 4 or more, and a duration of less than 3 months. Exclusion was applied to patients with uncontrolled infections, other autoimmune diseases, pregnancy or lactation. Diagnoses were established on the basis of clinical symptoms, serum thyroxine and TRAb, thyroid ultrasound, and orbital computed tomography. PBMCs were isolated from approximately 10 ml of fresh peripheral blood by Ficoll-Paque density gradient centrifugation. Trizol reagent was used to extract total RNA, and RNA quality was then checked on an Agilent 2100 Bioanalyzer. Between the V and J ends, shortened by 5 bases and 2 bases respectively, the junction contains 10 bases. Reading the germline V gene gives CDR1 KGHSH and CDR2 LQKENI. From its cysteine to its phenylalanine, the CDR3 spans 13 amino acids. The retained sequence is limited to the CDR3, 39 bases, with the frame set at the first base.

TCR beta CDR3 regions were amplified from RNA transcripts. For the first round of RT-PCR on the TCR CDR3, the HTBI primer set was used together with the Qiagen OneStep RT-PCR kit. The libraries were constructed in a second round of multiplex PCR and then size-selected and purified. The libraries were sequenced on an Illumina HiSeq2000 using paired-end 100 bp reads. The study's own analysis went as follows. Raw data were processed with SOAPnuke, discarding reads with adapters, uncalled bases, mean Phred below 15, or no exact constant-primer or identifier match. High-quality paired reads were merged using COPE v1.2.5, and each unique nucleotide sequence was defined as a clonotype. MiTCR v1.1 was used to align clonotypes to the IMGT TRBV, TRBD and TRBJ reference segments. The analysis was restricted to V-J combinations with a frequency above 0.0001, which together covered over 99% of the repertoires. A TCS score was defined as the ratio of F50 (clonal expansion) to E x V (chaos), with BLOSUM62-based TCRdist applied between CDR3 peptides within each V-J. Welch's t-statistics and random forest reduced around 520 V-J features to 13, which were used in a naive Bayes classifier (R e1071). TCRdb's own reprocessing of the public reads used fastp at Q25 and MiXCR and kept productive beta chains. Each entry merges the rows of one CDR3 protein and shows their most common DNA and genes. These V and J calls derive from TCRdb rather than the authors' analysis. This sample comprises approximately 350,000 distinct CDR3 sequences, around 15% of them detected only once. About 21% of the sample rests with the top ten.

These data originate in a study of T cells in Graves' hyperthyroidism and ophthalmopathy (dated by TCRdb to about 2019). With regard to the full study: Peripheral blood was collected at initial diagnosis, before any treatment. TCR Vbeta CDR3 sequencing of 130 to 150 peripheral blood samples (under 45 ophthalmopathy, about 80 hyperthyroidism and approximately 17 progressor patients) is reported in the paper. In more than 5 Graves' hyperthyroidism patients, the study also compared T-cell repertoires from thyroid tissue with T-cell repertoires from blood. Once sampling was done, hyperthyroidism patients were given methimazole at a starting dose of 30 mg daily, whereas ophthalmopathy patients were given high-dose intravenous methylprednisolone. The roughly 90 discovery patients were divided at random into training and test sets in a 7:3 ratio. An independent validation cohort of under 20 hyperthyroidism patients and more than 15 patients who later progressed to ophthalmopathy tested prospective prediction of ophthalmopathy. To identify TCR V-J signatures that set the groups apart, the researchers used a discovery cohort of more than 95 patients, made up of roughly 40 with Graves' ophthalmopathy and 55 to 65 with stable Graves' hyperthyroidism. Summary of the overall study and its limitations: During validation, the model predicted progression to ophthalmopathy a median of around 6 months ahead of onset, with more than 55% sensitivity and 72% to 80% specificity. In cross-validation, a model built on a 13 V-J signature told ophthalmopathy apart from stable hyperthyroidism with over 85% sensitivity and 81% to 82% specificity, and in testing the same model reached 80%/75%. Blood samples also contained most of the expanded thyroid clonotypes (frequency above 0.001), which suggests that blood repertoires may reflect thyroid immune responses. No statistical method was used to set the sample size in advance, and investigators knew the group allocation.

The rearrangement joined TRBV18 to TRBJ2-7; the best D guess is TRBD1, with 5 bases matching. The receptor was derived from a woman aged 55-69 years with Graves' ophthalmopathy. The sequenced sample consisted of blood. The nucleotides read TGTGCCAGCTCAACGACAGCCACCTACGAGCAGTACTTC. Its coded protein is CASSTTATYEQYF.